A single sample gave rise to the 22 T cell receptor beta chains below, sequenced in a study of T-cell memory formation after mild COVID-19. TCRdb called the 5' RACE reads again in MiXCR, with one record for every CDR3 protein. The sample records over 250,000 distinct CDR3 sequences, less than 20% being singletons. Sequencing was done on a sample of PBMCs or a T cell subset sorted from them (not recorded which). These TCRs come from a man aged 18 to 29 who had mild COVID-19 (a few samples of this study predate the infection). Cell type and time point are not known.

This clonotype was seen many times. V is TRBV5-1 and J is TRBJ2-5; D gene unclear. CDR3 length: 14 amino acids. The germline CDR1 and CDR2 sequences are SGHRS and YFSETQ. Trimming took 0 bases from V and 3 from J, leaving 9 bases between them. The CDR3 protein is CASSLGSVEETQYF. The CDR3 DNA is TGCGCCAGCAGCTTGGGTTCGGTGGAAGAGACCCAGTACTTC.

This clonotype was detected a few times. This sequence joins TRBV4-3 and TRBJ2-5, with 7 bases lining up with TRBD2. Per the germline V gene, CDR1 is LGHNA and CDR2 is YSLEER. The length of the CDR3 is 16 residues. V shed 1 base and J 5 bases; nucleotides not matched to a gene: 10. The CDR3 spells CASSQGRILREETQYF. Here the CDR3 DNA reads TGCGCCAGCAGCCAAGGGCGGATCTTGCGGGAGGAGACCCAGTACTTC.

In its sample, this clonotype was seen a few times. V usage is TRBV5-1 and J usage is TRBJ2-1, with 13 positions matching TRBD2. This CDR3 region has 16 residues. CDR1 SGHRS and CDR2 YFSETQ come from the germline V gene. V lost 1 base, J lost 7 bases, and 5 bases stayed unmatched. CDR3 region: CASSLTSGGARNEQFF. The CDR3 region has the DNA TGCGCCAGCAGCTTGACTAGCGGGGGGGCTCGGAATGAGCAGTTCTTC.

This clonotype was recorded a few times. The chain uses TRBV12-5 and TRBJ2-3, with no clear D. V was cut by 0 bases and J by 0 bases, with 10 bases left in between. Germline-derived CDR1 and CDR2 are LGHNT and FRNRAP. The CDR3 totals 16 residues. The chain's CDR3 is CASGLVVSTSTDTQYF. DNA of the CDR3: TGTGCTAGTGGTTTGGTCGTGAGCACTAGCACAGATACGCAGTATTTT.

This chain joins TRBV5-6 and TRBJ2-3; D is ambiguous. Deletions cut 1 base from V and 0 bases from J, with 6 bases between. CDR3 length: 14 residues. The germline gives CDR1 SGHDT, CDR2 YYEEEE. The CDR3: CASSLYLSTDTQYF. Written as DNA, the CDR3 is TGTGCCAGCAGCTTGTATCTAAGCACAGATACGCAGTATTTT.

J is TRBJ2-5 and V is TRBV6-2 or TRBV6-3, with D hard to call. The CDR3 is 15 amino acids. CDR1 is MNHEY and CDR2 is SVGEGT in the germline V gene. The V end was cut by 6 bases, the J end by 1 base, with 15 bases between. CDR3 bases: TGTGCCAGCAGCTTGACTTTGTTCGCCCAAGAGACCCAGTACTTC. Translating it yields CASSLTLFAQETQYF.

A word on this clonotype: With a much larger clone just one base away, this may be a read error. The V and J genes are TRBV7-2 and TRBJ2-2, with D maybe TRBD2 (5 bases). Germline V gene data show CDR1 as SGHTA and CDR2 as FQGNSA. This CDR3 has 15 residues. The CDR3: CASSLGAVNTGELIF. The CDR3 coding sequence is TGTGCCAGCAGCTTAGGGGCAGTTAACACCGGGGAGCTGATTTTT.

In DNA form, the CDR3 reads TGTGCCACCAGTGATTTGGCGCCGGGAGGGGATGAGCAGTTCTTC. It specifies CATSDLAPGGDEQFF. The V call is TRBV24-1, the J call TRBJ2-1, with 8 bases that match TRBD2. This CDR3 has 15 amino acids. Germline loops: CDR1 KGHDR, CDR2 SFDVKD. Trimming at V came to 0 bases and at J to 8 bases, leaving 5 bases not matched to a gene.

The chain combines TRBV7-6 with TRBJ2-3, with TRBD2 matching over 12 bases. Germline loops: CDR1 SGHVS, CDR2 FNYEAQ. The CDR3 sequence is 16 residues long. J was trimmed by 0 bases and V by 7 bases; bases with no gene match: 5. The CDR3, as DNA: TGTGCCAGCACCCTAGCGGGGGGGACTAGCACAGATACGCAGTATTTT. Protein sequence: CASTLAGGTSTDTQYF. The variable domain in full, completed from reference TRBV7-6 and TRBJ2-3, reads GAGVSQSPRYKVTKRGQDVALRCDPISGHVSLYWYRQALGQGPEFLTYFNYEAQQDKSGLPNDRFSAERPEGSISTLTIQRTEQRDSAMYRCASTLAGGTSTDTQYFGPGTRLTVL.

The chain couples TRBV6-5 to TRBJ2-3; D may match TRBD1 or TRBD2 (6 bases each). The CDR3 totals 14 residues. Germline-derived CDR1 and CDR2 are MNHEY and SVGAGI. V was cut by 7 bases and J by 5 bases, with 16 bases left in between. The CDR3 bases are TGTGCCAGCATGGGGGGCTGGTTAGGAGATACGCAGTATTTT. As protein: CASMGGWLGDTQYF.

This clonotype was picked up a small number of times. The chain combines TRBV7-6 with TRBJ1-1, with D unclear. The germline V gene encodes CDR1 SGHVS and CDR2 FNYEAQ. V was trimmed by 6 bases and J by 2 bases, leaving 13 bases between them. The CDR3 loop spans 14 amino acids. CDR3 in amino acids: CASRSSPINTEAFF. The CDR3 DNA sequence: TGTGCCAGCAGATCCTCACCGATTAACACTGAAGCTTTCTTT. Supplemented by reference TRBV7-6 and TRBJ1-1, the full variable domain reads GAGVSQSPRYKVTKRGQDVALRCDPISGHVSLYWYRQALGQGPEFLTYFNYEAQQDKSGLPNDRFSAERPEGSISTLTIQRTEQRDSAMYRCASRSSPINTEAFFGQGTRLTVV.

V is TRBV29-1 and J is TRBJ2-2; a weak D match, TRBD1 (6 bases). CDR3 length: 15 residues. Trimming removed 2 bases from V and 4 bases from J, with 14 bases in between. Germline CDR1 SQVTM, CDR2 ANQGSEA. This CDR3 is CSVEKGRGSTGELFF. The CDR3 nucleotides are TGCAGCGTTGAAAAGGGCAGGGGATCCACCGGGGAGCTGTTTTTT.

In its sample, this clonotype was seen a few times. DNA for the CDR3: TGCGCCAGCAGCCAAGATGTACAGGGTTTTCGACTAGCGGGGGGGCAGAACAATGAGCAGTTCTTC. Protein product: CASSQDVQGFRLAGGQNNEQFF. V gene TRBV4-3 combines with J gene TRBJ2-1, with 14 positions matching TRBD2. Germline loops: CDR1 LGHNA, CDR2 YSLEER. Unmatched junction bases numbered 18, after V lost 0 bases and J lost 5 bases. The length of the CDR3 is 22 residues.

The chain links TRBV12-3 or TRBV12-4 to TRBJ2-1, with TRBD1 matching over 8 bases. The CDR3 runs 12 residues. V was pared by 10 bases and J by 7 bases, with 6 bases of the junction left unmatched. The CDR3 DNA is TGTGCCACCTGCAGGGGGCTAAATGAGCAGTTCTTC. As protein: CATCRGLNEQFF.

J is TRBJ1-2 and V is TRBV7-2, with a possible D match to TRBD1 (5 bases). Germline CDR1 is SGHTA and CDR2 is FQGNSA. Trimming removed 2 bases at V and 6 bases at J, with 10 bases between. The CDR3 sequence is 13 residues long. The CDR3 sequence is CASSLSWGDGYTF. In DNA, the CDR3 is TGTGCCAGCAGCTTATCCTGGGGGGATGGCTACACCTTC.

The V and J genes are TRBV20-1 and TRBJ2-2; D gene uncertain. The germline CDR1 and CDR2 sequences are DFQATT and SNEGSKA (reference sequence). This CDR3 is 13 amino acids long. Trimming removed 5 bases from V and 4 bases from J, with 11 bases in between. The CDR3 spells CSASDRPTGELFF. The CDR3 nucleotides are TGCAGTGCTTCGGATAGACCCACCGGGGAGCTGTTTTTT.

This clonotype was detected only a few times. The genes are TRBV10-2 and TRBJ1-5; TRBD1 matches 8 bases. Germline assignment: CDR1 WSHSY and CDR2 SAAADI. V lost 6 bases to trimming and J lost 4 bases; unmatched junction nucleotides: 8. The CDR3 runs 15 residues. DNA for the CDR3: TGCGCCAGCAGGGGAACAGGGGGGTCTAATCAGCCCCAGCATTTT. Translating gives CASRGTGGSNQPQHF.

This clonotype was counted a few times. The rearrangement joins TRBV5-1 to TRBJ1-2; D remains ambiguous. Germline V gene lookup returns CDR1 SGHRS and CDR2 YFSETQ. The CDR3 length is 13 residues. With 4 bases removed from V and 7 bases from J, the gap between germline ends came to 14 bases. DNA of the CDR3: TGCGCCAGCAGCCGGCACGTCCACTCTGGCTACACCTTC. Translated: CASSRHVHSGYTF.

The chain recombines TRBV6-1 with TRBJ1-5; no definite D call. Deletions cut 0 bases from V and 7 bases from J, with 16 bases between. The CDR3 runs 16 residues. CDR1 is MNHNS and CDR2 is SASEGT in the germline V gene. The CDR3 nucleotides are TGTGCCAGCAGTGAAGCATTGCCGACCCCATGGCAGCCCCAGCATTTT. It codes for CASSEALPTPWQPQHF.

This clonotype was seen only a few times. V and J are TRBV6-5 and TRBJ1-3; D perhaps matches TRBD1 (5 bases). From germline, CDR1 is MNHEY and CDR2 SVGAGI. V gave up 0 bases and J gave up 5 bases, with 14 bases separating them. The CDR3 consists of 16 residues. The CDR3 region is CASSYSTSQGRNTIYF. The CDR3, as DNA: TGTGCCAGCAGTTACTCGACTTCTCAGGGACGAAACACCATATATTTT.

This clonotype was observed at least ten times. CDR3 sequence: CASSPGHLSANEKLFF. CDR3 DNA: TGTGCCAGCAGCCCGGGACACCTCTCGGCTAATGAAAAACTGTTTTTT. The rearrangement uses TRBV7-9 and TRBJ1-4, with D possibly matching TRBD1 (6 bases). The CDR3 spans 16 residues. The V end lost 5 bases, the J end lost 3 bases, and 16 bases lay between the germline ends. The germline V gene has CDR1 SEHNR and CDR2 FQNEAQ (reference sequence).

The CDR3 region is CASTSDGNYGYTF. DNA for the CDR3: TGTGCCAGCACCTCCGACGGCAACTATGGCTACACCTTC. The rearrangement links TRBV12-3 or TRBV12-4 to TRBJ1-2; no definite D call. The CDR3 is made up of 13 amino acids. Deletions cut 7 bases from V and 2 bases from J, with 11 bases between.